Presented here are 9 T cell receptor beta chains from one specimen sequenced in a study of T-cell reconstitution after alpha-beta-depleted transplantation in children. Unique molecular identifiers were incorporated when the TCRbeta library was constructed. TCRdb processed the PCR reads anew with MiXCR; each CDR3 protein has one entry. The top ten clones hold under 30% of a sample with 200,000 to 250,000 distinct CDR3 sequences, roughly 11% of them seen once. The sample was PBMCs, taken before TCRalphabeta/CD19-depleted stem cell transplant. The source is a child less than two years old with acute myeloid leukemia, due to receive a stem cell transplant.

This clonotype was recorded many times. The chain combines TRBV10-3 with TRBJ2-7; D may match TRBD1 or TRBD2 (5 bases each). Germline assignment: CDR1 ENHRY and CDR2 SYGVKD. This CDR3 is built from 14 residues. V dropped 3 bases and J dropped 4 bases, with 13 bases sitting between them. The CDR3 DNA sequence: TGTGCCATCAGTGAAGGGACGGAACTGTACGAGCAGTACTTC. Encoded protein: CAISEGTELYEQYF.

This clonotype was seen many times. The chain recombines TRBV9 with TRBJ1-5; D gene uncertain. This CDR3 is built from 16 residues. V shed 4 bases and J shed 1 base, with 15 bases lying between them. The germline CDR1 and CDR2 sequences are SGDLS and YYNGEE. DNA of the CDR3: TGTGCCAGCAGCCTCAAGCCCATGGGGAGCAATCAGCCCCAGCATTTT. It translates to CASSLKPMGSNQPQHF.

This clonotype was counted only a few times. This chain links TRBV6-5 with TRBJ2-1, with D unresolved. With 4 bases removed from V and 0 bases from J, the gap between germline ends came to 13 bases. The CDR3 is 16 amino acids. Germline V gene lookup returns CDR1 MNHEY and CDR2 SVGAGI. CDR3 sequence (DNA): TGTGCCAGCAGTTTCCGACTCTCAAGCTCCTACAATGAGCAGTTCTTC. This sequence encodes CASSFRLSSSYNEQFF.

This clonotype showed up many times. The V gene is TRBV5-1, the J gene TRBJ2-3, with 8 bases matching TRBD2. The germline gives CDR1 SGHRS, CDR2 YFSETQ. V lost 4 bases and J lost 5; bases outside the gene matches: 15. The CDR3 spans 17 residues. CDR3 nucleotide sequence: TGCGCCAGCAGCCCAGGACTAGCCCCGACTTGGGTAGATACGCAGTATTTT. This translates into CASSPGLAPTWVDTQYF.

Many counts were recorded for this clonotype. The chain carries TRBV7-2 and TRBJ2-1; no firm D call. The length of the CDR3 is 14 residues. The ends were cut back, 5 bases at V and 4 bases at J, with 12 bases in the middle. The germline V gene has CDR1 SGHTA and CDR2 FQGNSA. CDR3 residues: CASSDLKPYNEQFF. The CDR3 nucleotides are TGTGCCAGCAGCGACTTAAAGCCTTACAATGAGCAGTTCTTC.

In regard to this clonotype: At one end the junction does not follow the germline gene, possibly because of a read error. This sequence joins TRBV20-1 and TRBJ1-2, with D tentatively TRBD1 (5 bases). Germline-derived CDR1 and CDR2 are DFQATT and SNEGSKA (reference sequence). CDR3 size: 18 residues. CDR3: CSARGVAPGLGLVYGDTF. The CDR3 region has the DNA TGCAGTGCTAGAGGCGTGGCTCCAGGCCTGGGGCTTGTCTATGGCGACACCTTC.

The chain recombines TRBV10-3 with TRBJ2-6; weak D call: TRBD2 (6 bases). CDR3 length: 18 amino acids. Per germline, CDR1 ENHRY and CDR2 SYGVKD. The ends were cut back, 5 bases at V and 0 bases at J, with 17 bases in the middle. CDR3: CAISPRTGESSGANVLTF. DNA for the CDR3: TGTGCCATCAGTCCCCGGACGGGGGAGAGCTCTGGGGCCAACGTCCTGACTTTC.

This clonotype was detected ten times or more. V and J are TRBV15 and TRBJ2-6; D unresolved. Germline values: CDR1 LNHNV, CDR2 YYDKDF (reference sequence). The V end was cut by 0 bases, the J end by 1 base, with 10 bases between. The CDR3 spans 17 residues. The DNA for the CDR3 is TGTGCCACCAGCAGAGATCGAGGTTTTTCTGGGGCCAACGTCCTGACTTTC. This gives the protein CATSRDRGFSGANVLTF.

This clonotype was seen ten or more times. This chain links TRBV7-2 with TRBJ2-7; tentative D call: TRBD1 (6 bases). CDR1 SGHTA and CDR2 FQGNSA come from the germline V gene. V was trimmed by 2 bases and J by 3 bases, leaving 14 bases between them. The CDR3 has 15 residues. The CDR3 bases are TGTGCCAGCAGCTTATCTGGGGGCAATATCTACGAGCAGTACTTC. As protein: CASSLSGGNIYEQYF.